The 31 T cell receptor beta chains given below trace back to one sample, sequenced in a study of monozygotic twins with inflammatory bowel disease. TCRdb reprocessed the 5' RACE reads, with one entry per CDR3 protein and no DNA. The table counts more than 75,000 distinct CDR3 sequences; about 7.4% lies in the top ten. Sequenced: blood. The source is a human donor with ulcerative colitis or Crohn's disease, or a healthy co-twin of an affected twin (not recorded which).

The genes are TRBV6-1 and TRBJ1-5; the D call of TRBD1 rests on TCRdb alone, since no DNA is present to check it. The CDR3 has 17 amino acids. CDR1 is MNHNS and CDR2 is SASEGT in the germline V gene. CDR3: CASTRPQDRDTNQPQHF.

V gene TRBV27 combines with J gene TRBJ1-5. The germline V gene encodes CDR1 MNHEY and CDR2 SMNVEV (reference sequence). This CDR3 has 12 amino acids. The CDR3 here is CASSYINQPQHF.

V usage is TRBV5-6 and J usage is TRBJ1-6. This CDR3 has 14 residues. Germline assignment: CDR1 SGHDT and CDR2 YYEEEE. CDR3 sequence: CASSLGSYNSPLHF.

The chain's CDR3 is CASSYRDRAYNEQFF. The chain has TRBV5-6 and TRBJ2-1; TCRdb names TRBD1, which stays unverified in the absence of DNA. The germline CDR1 and CDR2 sequences are SGHDT and YYEEEE. The CDR3 contains 15 residues.

This rearrangement joins TRBV27 to TRBJ1-6; absent DNA, TCRdb's TRBD1 call cannot be checked. Germline V lookup: CDR1 MNHEY, CDR2 SMNVEV (reference sequence). The CDR3 has 14 amino acids. The CDR3 protein is CASSFGTGSSPLHF.

This chain links TRBV27 with TRBJ1-2. The CDR3 spans 15 residues. From germline, CDR1 is MNHEY and CDR2 SMNVEV (reference sequence). Here the CDR3 reads CASTPRFLTNYGYTF.

The V and J genes are TRBV29-1 and TRBJ2-7. This CDR3 has 12 residues. The germline V gene encodes CDR1 SQVTM and CDR2 ANQGSEA. The CDR3 sequence: CSAGQGSYEQYF.

The chain joins TRBV10-3 to TRBJ1-1; TCRdb's D call of TRBD1 is untestable without DNA. This CDR3 spans 14 amino acids. Germline assignment: CDR1 ENHRY and CDR2 SYGVKD. The CDR3 loop reads CAISDHQGYTEAFF.

The genes are TRBV29-1 and TRBJ1-2. CDR3 size: 14 residues. Per the germline V gene, CDR1 is SQVTM and CDR2 is ANQGSEA. The CDR3 reads CSVEVQATNYGYTF.

The chain couples TRBV5-1 to TRBJ2-7. The CDR3 has 14 amino acids. Germline CDR1 and CDR2: SGHRS and YFSETQ. CDR3 sequence: CASSLNPGSYEQYF.

The J gene is TRBJ1-1, the V gene TRBV19. The CDR3 runs to 15 residues. From germline, CDR1 is LNHDA and CDR2 SQIVND (reference sequence). CDR3 amino acids: CASSISGVVYTEAFF.

The chain links TRBV20-1 to TRBJ2-1; the D call from TCRdb, TRBD2, cannot be confirmed without DNA. Germline assignment: CDR1 DFQATT and CDR2 SNEGSKA (reference sequence). The CDR3 has 15 amino acids. The CDR3 sequence: CSAGYSGGGYNEQFF.

The V and J genes are TRBV7-9 and TRBJ1-2; TCRdb proposes TRBD1, but this gene call is untestable without DNA. The CDR3 length is 13 residues. Germline loops: CDR1 SEHNR, CDR2 FQNEAQ (reference sequence). The CDR3 loop is CASSLQGPYGYTF.

The chain is built from TRBV29-1 and TRBJ1-1; lacking DNA, the TRBD1 call made by TCRdb goes unchecked. Germline loops: CDR1 SQVTM, CDR2 ANQGSEA. This CDR3 is 13 amino acids long. CDR3: CSGDRSQGSEAFF.

The V and J genes are TRBV2 and TRBJ2-5. This CDR3 has 13 amino acids. Germline V CDR1 and CDR2: SNHLY, FYNNEI. CDR3 region: CASSEAGRETQYF.

The chain combines TRBV5-1 with TRBJ2-7; TCRdb indicates TRBD1, and absent DNA this call remains unverified. In germline, CDR1 is SGHRS, CDR2 YFSETQ. The CDR3 has 13 amino acids. The CDR3: CASSFGGSYEQYF.

The chain joins TRBV15 to TRBJ2-2; TCRdb returns TRBD1, unconfirmable since there is no DNA. The CDR3 extends over 21 amino acids. Germline lookup yields CDR1 LNHNV and CDR2 YYDKDF (reference sequence). The CDR3 sequence: CATSRDRAGQGSIVHTGELFF.

The chain couples TRBV29-1 to TRBJ2-5; the TCRdb D gene call, TRBD1, has no DNA to confirm it. The germline gives CDR1 SQVTM, CDR2 ANQGSEA. The CDR3 spans 13 residues. The CDR3 region is CSVEEGGRETQYF. The full variable domain, completed using reference TRBV29-1 and TRBJ2-5, is SAVISQKPSRDICQRGTSLTIQCQVDSQVTMMFWYRQQPGQSLTLIATANQGSEATYESGFVIDKFPISRPNLTFSTLTVSNMSPEDSSIYLCSVEEGGRETQYFGPGTRLLVL.

V gene TRBV5-1 combines with J gene TRBJ1-1; the D call from TCRdb, TRBD1, cannot be confirmed without DNA. Germline assignment: CDR1 SGHRS and CDR2 YFSETQ. CDR3 length equals 15 residues. CDR3 amino acids: CASSQGQGEGTEAFF. Filled out from reference TRBV5-1 and TRBJ1-1, the complete variable domain reads KAGVTQTPRYLIKTRGQQVTLSCSPISGHRSVSWYQQTPGQGLQFLFEYFSETQRNKGNFPGRFSGRQFSNSRSEMNVSTLELGDSALYLCASSQGQGEGTEAFFGQGTRLTVV.

The chain combines TRBV11-2 with TRBJ1-1. Per germline, CDR1 SGHAT and CDR2 FQNNGV. The CDR3 loop spans 16 amino acids. CDR3 amino acids: CASSLAGGRLNTEAFF.

The V and J genes are TRBV5-1 and TRBJ1-1. Germline V lookup: CDR1 SGHRS, CDR2 YFSETQ. This CDR3 spans 13 amino acids. The CDR3 region is CASSFIVNTEAFF. Using reference TRBV5-1 and TRBJ1-1 for the parts outside the CDR3, the full variable domain is KAGVTQTPRYLIKTRGQQVTLSCSPISGHRSVSWYQQTPGQGLQFLFEYFSETQRNKGNFPGRFSGRQFSNSRSEMNVSTLELGDSALYLCASSFIVNTEAFFGQGTRLTVV.

The chain couples TRBV5-1 to TRBJ1-2. The CDR3 covers 12 residues. The germline V gene encodes CDR1 SGHRS and CDR2 YFSETQ. The CDR3 is CASSLGGEGYTF.

The chain couples TRBV12-3 or TRBV12-4 to TRBJ2-2. This CDR3 comprises 15 residues. The CDR3 region is CASSLANRVGGELFF.

The chain links TRBV10-3 to TRBJ1-1; the TCRdb D gene call, TRBD1, has no DNA to confirm it. Germline V lookup: CDR1 ENHRY, CDR2 SYGVKD. The CDR3 length is 15 residues. CDR3 loop: CAIGSGSGVNTEAFF.

The CDR3 loop is CASSQRTGFGYTF. V and J are TRBV3-1 and TRBJ1-2; TCRdb lists TRBD1, though no DNA is available to test this call. The CDR3 spans 13 residues. Germline CDR1 LGHDT, CDR2 YNNKEL (reference sequence).

The rearrangement joins TRBV5-1 to TRBJ1-4; no DNA is available, so the TRBD1 call from TCRdb remains unchecked. CDR3 length: 14 residues. CDR1 and CDR2 (germline): SGHRS, YFSETQ. The CDR3 loop reads CASSRGATNEKLFF. The variable domain in full, with the rest retrieved from reference TRBV5-1 and TRBJ1-4, is KAGVTQTPRYLIKTRGQQVTLSCSPISGHRSVSWYQQTPGQGLQFLFEYFSETQRNKGNFPGRFSGRQFSNSRSEMNVSTLELGDSALYLCASSRGATNEKLFFGSGTQLSVL.

The chain links TRBV7-2 to TRBJ2-2. The length of the CDR3 is 13 residues. Per the germline V gene, CDR1 is SGHTA and CDR2 is FQGNSA. CDR3 amino acids: CASSTQKAGELFF.

The chain carries TRBV12-3 or TRBV12-4 and TRBJ1-1. This CDR3 region has 15 residues. The CDR3 is CASTVAWGMNTEAFF.

The chain links TRBV28 to TRBJ2-7. Per germline, CDR1 MDHEN and CDR2 SYDVKM. The CDR3 has 14 amino acids. The CDR3 spells CASRNGQTKGEQYF.

The genes are TRBV25-1 and TRBJ2-1; there is no DNA to check the TCRdb D call of TRBD1. The CDR3 has 13 residues. Germline values: CDR1 MGHDK, CDR2 SYGVNS. CDR3: CASSLTGVSEQFF.

The chain employs TRBV11-3 and TRBJ2-2. The CDR3 extends over 13 amino acids. Germline V lookup: CDR1 SGHNT, CDR2 YENEEA. The CDR3 is CASSEGNTGELFF.